This TCR beta chain was observed in a study of neurological immune-mediated disorders. Study-level findings and limits: One related-CDR3 cluster, found by phylogenetic grouping, held repertoires of 18 of 34 multiple sclerosis patients and is a possible signature.

V lost 6 bases to trimming and J lost 6 bases, with 20 bases between them. CDR3 length equals 16 residues. Germline CDR1 reads MDHEN; CDR2 reads SYDVKM. The sample holds many counts of this clonotype. Its target is unknown. Unsorted libraries were generated from 2 million PBMCs held at -80 degrees C. With 10-nucleotide random UMIs included, cDNA was synthesized by 5'RACE. Over 200 million TCR-beta sequences (from 15-18 subjects) were yielded by each sequencing run. Each CDR3 protein is one row after TCRdb ran MiXCR on the 5' RACE reads. This repertoire shows about 55,000 distinct CDR3 sequences, approximately 4% found once; its top ten account for approximately 2.8%.

This TCR derives from a man aged 50 to 60 with multiple sclerosis. V usage is TRBV28 and J usage is TRBJ1-4; D call uncertain. The sample consisted of PBMCs. CDR3 bases: TGTGCCAGCAGGACCCAGGAGGGAGCCCTCCATGAAAAACTGTTTTTT. Protein: CASRTQEGALHEKLFF.